The rows below give T cell receptor beta chains drawn from one sample of a study of regulatory T cells in long-lasting Graves disease. TCRdb processed the multiplex PCR reads anew with MiXCR; each CDR3 protein has one entry. The profile shows 200,000 to 250,000 distinct CDR3 sequences, over 20% of them singletons. The starting material was peripheral blood mononuclear cells (PBMCs), obtained at new diagnosis, from a patient treated with antithyroid drugs. The receptor set was obtained from a female donor with Graves disease. Each CDR3 is given with its conserved first and last residue. The D gene is left open where the match is weak. Not every row has a clone size; where given, it reads once, few, many or a size class.

size	D	V	J	DNA	CDR3
.	TRBD2	TRBV4-2	TRBJ2-3	TGTGCCAGCAGCCAAGTAGCGGGGGCCACTAGCACAGATACGCAGTATTTT	CASSQVAGATSTDTQYF
many	.	TRBV12-3/TRBV12-4	TRBJ2-3	TGTGCCAGCAAAACCGGGACGCTGAGCACAGATACGCAGTATTTT	CASKTGTLSTDTQYF
few	.	TRBV3-1	TRBJ1-2	TGTGCCAGCAGCCAAGAGGCGAGCGGGACCTATGGCTACACCTTC	CASSQEASGTYGYTF
many	.	TRBV9	TRBJ1-1	TGTGCCAGCAGCGCGGGGATCAGCATGAACACTGAAGCTTTCTTT	CASSAGISMNTEAFF
once	.	TRBV24-1	TRBJ2-3	TGTGCCACCAGTGACCTGGGGTACACAGATACGCAGTATTTT	CATSDLGYTDTQYF
many	.	TRBV7-2	TRBJ2-5	TGTGCCAGCAGCACCTCCCGAGAAGAGACCCAGTACTTC	CASSTSREETQYF
.	.	TRBV28	TRBJ2-5	TGTGCCAGCAGTTTATTGGGCCCCGGGGAGACCCAGTACTTC	CASSLLGPGETQYF
.	TRBD2	TRBV7-8	TRBJ2-3	TGTGCCAGCAGACTACCGGGACTAGCGGGAGGCACAGATACGCAGTATTTT	CASRLPGLAGGTDTQYF
many	TRBD1	TRBV7-2	TRBJ2-7	TGTGCCAGCACCCGGGGACAGGGTGGTGAGCAGTACTTC	CASTRGQGGEQYF
many	.	TRBV9	TRBJ1-2	TGTGCCAGCAGCGTAGATCCCAGGAATGGCTACACCTTC	CASSVDPRNGYTF
many	TRBD1	TRBV28	TRBJ2-2	TGTGCCAGCAGATACCCTCGGGGACAGATACGGGGGGAGCTGTTTTTT	CASRYPRGQIRGELFF
.	.	TRBV4-1	TRBJ2-2	TGCGCCAGCTGTCGGGGTGGGGGTGCGACCGGGGAGCTGTTTTTT	CASCRGGGATGELFF
many	.	TRBV7-2	TRBJ2-3	TGTGCCAGCAGCTTAGAGCGGGATACGCAGTATTTT	CASSLERDTQYF
.	.	TRBV28	TRBJ2-3	TGTGCCAGCAGTCCCGACTGGACCGCAGATACGCAGTATTTT	CASSPDWTADTQYF